Listed below are T cell receptor beta chains from one sample, sequenced in a study of cytomegalovirus exposure and HLA in healthy donors. TCRdb's copy holds only in-frame clones and misses some; the assay was immunoSEQ multiplex PCR. The sample has fewer than 95,000 clones, 70% to 90% seen once. The sequencing input was PBMCs. These receptors all come from a man aged 18 to 29 in good health and CMV-seronegative. Both conserved end residues are part of each CDR3. The D gene is left open where the match is weak. A clone size is listed for some rows: how often the clone was seen (once, few, many), or a class if it is expanded.

v_gene,len,d_gene,abundance,j_gene,CDR3aa,CDR3nt
TRBV7-8,15,.,.,TRBJ2-3,CASSPRRQGTDTQYF,TGTGCCAGCAGCCCACGGAGGCAGGGCACAGATACGCAGTATTTT
TRBV2,14,.,.,TRBJ1-1,CASSPQTVNTEAFF,TGTGCCAGCTCTCCCCAGACAGTGAACACTGAAGCTTTCTTT
TRBV25-1,13,.,.,TRBJ1-1,CASSGRTLTEAFF,TGTGCCAGCAGTGGGAGGACGCTCACTGAAGCTTTCTTT
TRBV5-1,16,.,.,TRBJ1-1,CASSLEFGARNTEAFF,TGCGCCAGCAGCTTGGAGTTTGGGGCCCGGAACACTGAAGCTTTCTTT
TRBV9,15,.,.,TRBJ2-7,CASSPDGTPFYEQYF,TGTGCCAGCAGCCCCGATGGCACCCCATTCTACGAGCAGTACTTC
TRBV18,15,TRBD2,.,TRBJ2-1,CASSPGTSLYNEQFF,TGTGCCAGCTCACCCGGGACTAGTCTATACAATGAGCAGTTCTTC
TRBV2,15,TRBD1,.,TRBJ1-1,CASSERQGLGTEAFF,TGTGCCAGCAGCGAACGACAGGGGTTAGGCACTGAAGCTTTCTTT
TRBV29-1,10,.,.,TRBJ2-3,CSATGQGQYF,TGCAGCGCGACAGGTCAGGGGCAGTATTTT
TRBV14,14,.,.,TRBJ2-5,CASSPLSLGETQYF,TGTGCCAGCAGCCCCCTCTCTCTAGGAGAGACCCAGTACTTC
TRBV19,13,.,.,TRBJ1-1,CASSTRGRTEAFF,TGTGCCAGTAGTACCCGAGGGAGGACTGAAGCTTTCTTT
TRBV7-3,14,.,.,TRBJ2-1,CASSTQTADNEQFF,TGTGCCAGCAGCACCCAGACAGCTGACAATGAGCAGTTCTTC
TRBV27,13,.,.,TRBJ1-6,CASSYSSVSPLHF,TGTGCCAGCAGTTACTCTAGCGTTTCACCCCTCCACTTT
TRBV6-5,13,.,few,TRBJ1-2,CASSRQSRYGYTF,TGTGCCAGCAGCCGACAGTCCCGCTATGGCTACACCTTC
TRBV19,15,TRBD1,.,TRBJ1-2,CASRVPGQGFDGYTF,TGTGCCAGTAGAGTACCGGGACAGGGGTTCGATGGCTACACCTTC
TRBV7-8,12,.,.,TRBJ2-7,CASGSRYDEQYF,TGTGCCAGCGGATCCAGGTATGACGAGCAGTACTTC
TRBV2,14,TRBD1,.,TRBJ2-3,CASSGDRATDTQYF,TGTGCCAGCAGCGGAGACAGGGCGACAGATACGCAGTATTTT
TRBV11-2,14,.,.,TRBJ2-7,CASSSPVRMWEQYF,TGTGCCAGCAGCTCGCCGGTCAGGATGTGGGAGCAGTACTTC
TRBV6-5,16,.,.,TRBJ2-7,CASSYNLGGLAYEQYF,TGTGCCAGCAGTTATAACTTGGGGGGTCTAGCCTACGAGCAGTACTTC